This entry is about one TCR beta chain. Its specificity is unknown. These data belong to a study of T cell responses to AZD1222 COVID-19 vaccine. Data came from immunoSEQ multiplex PCR; TCRdb stores just in-frame clones and leaves some out. The data contain some 100,000 clones, roughly 89% of them singletons. Second-dose schedules of about 4 or about 12 weeks were combined. The CDR3 is 18 amino acids. V was trimmed by 4 bases and J by 0 bases, leaving 19 bases between them. Regarding the study as a whole: Baseline seropositives among AZD1222 recipients totaled only six or seven. Repertoire samples came only from after the peak T cell response. As reported, nearly half of all spike-specific TCRs target variant regions that are unmutated.

The receptor was derived from an adult who received the AZD1222 COVID-19 vaccine. The genes are TRBV23-1 and TRBJ1-3; D call uncertain. TRBV23-1 is reported as an ORF; its role is uncertain. The input for sequencing was peripheral blood, taken 28 days after the second AZD1222 dose. The CDR3 region has the DNA TGCGCCAGCAGTCCGGTGATGGTAGGGAGCAACTCTGGAAACACCATATATTTT. Encoded protein: CASSPVMVGSNSGNTIYF.